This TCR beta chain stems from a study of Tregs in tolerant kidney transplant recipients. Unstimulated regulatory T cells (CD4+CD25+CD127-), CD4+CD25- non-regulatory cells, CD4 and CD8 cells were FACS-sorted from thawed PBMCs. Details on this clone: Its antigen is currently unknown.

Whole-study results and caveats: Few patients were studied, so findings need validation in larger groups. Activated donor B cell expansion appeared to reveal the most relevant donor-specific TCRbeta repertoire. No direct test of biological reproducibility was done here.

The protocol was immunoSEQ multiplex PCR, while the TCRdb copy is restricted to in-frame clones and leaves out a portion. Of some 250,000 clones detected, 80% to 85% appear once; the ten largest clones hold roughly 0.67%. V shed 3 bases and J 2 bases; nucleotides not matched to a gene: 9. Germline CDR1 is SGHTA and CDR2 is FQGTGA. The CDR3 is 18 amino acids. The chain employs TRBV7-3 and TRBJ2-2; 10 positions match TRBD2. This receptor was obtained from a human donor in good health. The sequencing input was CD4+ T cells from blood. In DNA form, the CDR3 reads TGTGCCAGCAGCTTCGGGACTAGCGCCAGACTAAACACCGGGGAGCTGTTTTTT. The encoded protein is CASSFGTSARLNTGELFF.